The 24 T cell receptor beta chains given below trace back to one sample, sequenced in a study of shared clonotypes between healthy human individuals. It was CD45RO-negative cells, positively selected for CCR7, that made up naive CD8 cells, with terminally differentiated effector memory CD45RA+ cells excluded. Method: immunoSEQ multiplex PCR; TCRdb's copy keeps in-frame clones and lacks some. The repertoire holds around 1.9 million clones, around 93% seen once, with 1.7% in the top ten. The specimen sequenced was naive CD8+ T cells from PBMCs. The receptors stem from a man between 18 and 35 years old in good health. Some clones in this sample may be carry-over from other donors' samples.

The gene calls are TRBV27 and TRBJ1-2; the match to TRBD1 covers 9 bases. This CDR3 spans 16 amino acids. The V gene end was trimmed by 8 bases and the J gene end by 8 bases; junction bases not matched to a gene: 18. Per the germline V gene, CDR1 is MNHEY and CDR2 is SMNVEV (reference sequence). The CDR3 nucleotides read TGTGCCAGCGGCCCTGTTACAGGGGGCTTCGTGTGGGGCTACACCTTC. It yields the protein CASGPVTGGFVWGYTF.

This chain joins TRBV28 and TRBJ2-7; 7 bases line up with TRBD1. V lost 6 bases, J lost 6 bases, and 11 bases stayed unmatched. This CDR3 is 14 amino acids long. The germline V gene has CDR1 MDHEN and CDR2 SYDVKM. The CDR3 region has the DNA TGTGCCAGCAGGTACAGGGACAGAGGGTCCGAGCAGTACTTC. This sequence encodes CASRYRDRGSEQYF. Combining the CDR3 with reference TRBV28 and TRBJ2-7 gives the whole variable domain DVKVTQSSRYLVKRTGEKVFLECVQDMDHENMFWYRQDPGLGLRLIYFSYDVKMKEKGDIPEGYSVSREKKERFSLILESASTNQTSMYLCASRYRDRGSEQYFGPGTRLTVT.

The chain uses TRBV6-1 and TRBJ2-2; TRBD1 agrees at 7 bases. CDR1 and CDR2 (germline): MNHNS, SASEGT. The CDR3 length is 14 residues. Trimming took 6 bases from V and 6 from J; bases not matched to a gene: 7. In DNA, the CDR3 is TGTGCCAGCAGAACGACAGGGTTTGCCGGGGAGCTGTTTTTT. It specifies CASRTTGFAGELFF.

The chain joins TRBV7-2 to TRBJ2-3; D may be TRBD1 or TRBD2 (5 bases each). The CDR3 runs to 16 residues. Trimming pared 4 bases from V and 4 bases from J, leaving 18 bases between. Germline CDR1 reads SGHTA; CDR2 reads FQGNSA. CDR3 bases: TGTGCCAGCAGCTCTCGTGAGGGGCAGAGAGCAGATACGCAGTATTTT. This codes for CASSSREGQRADTQYF.

CDR3 in DNA: TGTGCCAGCAGCCCATCAGGGGCAAGAGGCTACACCTTC. Its protein is CASSPSGARGYTF. The V and J genes are TRBV5-8 and TRBJ1-2, with a tentative D call TRBD1 (6 bases). The CDR3 length is 13 residues. Germline CDR1 and CDR2: SGHTS and YDEGEE. The V gene lost 4 bases and the J gene lost 8 bases, with 15 bases spanning the gap.

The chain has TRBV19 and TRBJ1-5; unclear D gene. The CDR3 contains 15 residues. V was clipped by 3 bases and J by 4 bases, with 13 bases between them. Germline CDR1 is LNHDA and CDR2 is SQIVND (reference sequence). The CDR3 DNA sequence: TGTGCCAGTAGTATGAGAAGGCAGATGAATCAGCCCCAGCATTTT. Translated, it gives CASSMRRQMNQPQHF.

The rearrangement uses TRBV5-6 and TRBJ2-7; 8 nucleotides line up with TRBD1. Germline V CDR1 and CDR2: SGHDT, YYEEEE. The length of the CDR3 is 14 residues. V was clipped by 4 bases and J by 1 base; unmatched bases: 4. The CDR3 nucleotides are TGTGCCAGCAGCCCGGGACAGGAATCCTACGAGCAGTACTTC. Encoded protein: CASSPGQESYEQYF.

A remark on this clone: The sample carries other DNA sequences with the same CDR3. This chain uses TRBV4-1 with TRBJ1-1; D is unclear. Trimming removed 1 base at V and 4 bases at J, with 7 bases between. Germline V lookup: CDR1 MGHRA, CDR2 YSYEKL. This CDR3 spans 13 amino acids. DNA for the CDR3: TGCGCCAGCAGCCAAGTAGCAGGCACTGAAGCTTTCTTT. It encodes CASSQVAGTEAFF.

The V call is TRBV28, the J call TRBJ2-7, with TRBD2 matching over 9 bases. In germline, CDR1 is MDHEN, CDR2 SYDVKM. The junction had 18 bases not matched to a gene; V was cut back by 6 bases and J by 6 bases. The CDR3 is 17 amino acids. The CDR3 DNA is TGTGCCAGCAGGGGCCTCCGCTCGGGACTAGCAACGGGCGAGCAGTACTTC. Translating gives CASRGLRSGLATGEQYF.

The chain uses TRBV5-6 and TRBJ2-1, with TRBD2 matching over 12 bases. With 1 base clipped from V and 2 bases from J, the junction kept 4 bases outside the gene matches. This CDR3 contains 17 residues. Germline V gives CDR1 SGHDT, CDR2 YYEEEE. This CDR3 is CASSLTSGRLTYNEQFF. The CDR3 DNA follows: TGTGCCAGCAGCTTGACTAGCGGGAGGCTTACCTACAATGAGCAGTTCTTC.

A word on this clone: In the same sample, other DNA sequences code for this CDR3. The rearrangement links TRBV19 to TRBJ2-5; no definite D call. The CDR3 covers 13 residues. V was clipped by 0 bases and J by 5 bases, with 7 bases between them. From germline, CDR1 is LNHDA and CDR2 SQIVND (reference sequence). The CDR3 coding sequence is TGTGCCAGTAGTATAGATCCCGAGGAGACCCAGTACTTC. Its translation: CASSIDPEETQYF.

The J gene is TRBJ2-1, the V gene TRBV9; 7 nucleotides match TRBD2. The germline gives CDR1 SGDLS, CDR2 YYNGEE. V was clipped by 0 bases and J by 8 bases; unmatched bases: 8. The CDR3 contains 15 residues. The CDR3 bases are TGTGCCAGCAGCGTAGCGGGAGGACCCTGGGATGAGCAGTTCTTC. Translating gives CASSVAGGPWDEQFF. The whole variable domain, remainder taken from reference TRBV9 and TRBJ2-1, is DSGVTQTPKHLITATGQRVTLRCSPRSGDLSVYWYQQSLDQGLQFLIQYYNGEERAKGNILERFSAQQFPDLHSELNLSSLELGDSALYFCASSVAGGPWDEQFFGPGTRLTVL.

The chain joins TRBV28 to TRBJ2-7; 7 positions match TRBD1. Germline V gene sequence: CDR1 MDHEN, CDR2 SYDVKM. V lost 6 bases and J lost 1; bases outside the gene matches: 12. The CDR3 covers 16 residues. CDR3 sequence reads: CASRRQGPLLSYEQYF. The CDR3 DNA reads TGTGCCAGCAGACGACAGGGCCCCCTACTATCCTACGAGCAGTACTTC. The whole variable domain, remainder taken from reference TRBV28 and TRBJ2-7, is DVKVTQSSRYLVKRTGEKVFLECVQDMDHENMFWYRQDPGLGLRLIYFSYDVKMKEKGDIPEGYSVSREKKERFSLILESASTNQTSMYLCASRRQGPLLSYEQYFGPGTRLTVT.

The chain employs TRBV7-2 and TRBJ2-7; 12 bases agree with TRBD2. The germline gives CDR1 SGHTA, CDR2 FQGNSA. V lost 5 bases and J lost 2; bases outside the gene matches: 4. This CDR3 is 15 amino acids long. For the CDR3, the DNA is TGTGCCAGCAGCCCGACTAGCGGGAGAACCTACGAGCAGTACTTC. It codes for CASSPTSGRTYEQYF. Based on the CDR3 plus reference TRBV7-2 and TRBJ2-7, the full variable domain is GAGVSQSPSNKVTEKGKDVELRCDPISGHTALYWYRQSLGQGLEFLIYFQGNSAPDKSGLPSDRFSAERTGGSVSTLTIQRTQQEDSAVYLCASSPTSGRTYEQYFGPGTRLTVT.

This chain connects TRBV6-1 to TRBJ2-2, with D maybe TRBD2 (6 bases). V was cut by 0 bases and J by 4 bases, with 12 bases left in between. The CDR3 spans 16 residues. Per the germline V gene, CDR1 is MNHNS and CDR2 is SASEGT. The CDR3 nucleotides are TGTGCCAGCAGTGAAGCGCCCACGGGGGTCACCGGGGAGCTGTTTTTT. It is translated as CASSEAPTGVTGELFF.

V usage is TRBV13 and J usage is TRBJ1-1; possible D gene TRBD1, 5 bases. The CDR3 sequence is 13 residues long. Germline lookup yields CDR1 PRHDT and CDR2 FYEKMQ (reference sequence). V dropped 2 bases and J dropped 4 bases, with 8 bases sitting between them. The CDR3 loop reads CASSLNGGTEAFF. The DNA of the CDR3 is TGTGCCAGCAGCTTAAACGGGGGCACTGAAGCTTTCTTT. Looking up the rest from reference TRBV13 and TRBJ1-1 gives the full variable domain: AAGVIQSPRHLIKEKRETATLKCYPIPRHDTVYWYQQGPGQDPQFLISFYEKMQSDKGSIPDRFSAQQFSDYHSELNMSSLELGDSALYFCASSLNGGTEAFFGQGTRLTVV.

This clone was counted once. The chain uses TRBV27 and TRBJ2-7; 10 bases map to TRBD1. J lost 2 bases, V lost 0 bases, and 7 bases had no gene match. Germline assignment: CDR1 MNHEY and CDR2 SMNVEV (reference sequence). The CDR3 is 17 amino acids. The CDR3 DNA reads TGTGCCAGCAGTTTATCGACAGGACAGGGGGACCCCTACGAGCAGTACTTC. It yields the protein CASSLSTGQGDPYEQYF.

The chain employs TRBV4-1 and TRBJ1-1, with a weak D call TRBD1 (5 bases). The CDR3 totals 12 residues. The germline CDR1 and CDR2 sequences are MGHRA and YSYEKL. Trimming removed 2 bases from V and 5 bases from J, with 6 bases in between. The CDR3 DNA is TGCGCCAGCAGCCAACCAGGGACTGAAGCTTTCTTT. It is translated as CASSQPGTEAFF.

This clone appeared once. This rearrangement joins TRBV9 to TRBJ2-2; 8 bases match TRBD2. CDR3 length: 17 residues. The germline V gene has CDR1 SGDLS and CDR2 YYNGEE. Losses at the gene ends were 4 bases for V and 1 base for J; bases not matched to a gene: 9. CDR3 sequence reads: CASSPDRTSWNTGELFF. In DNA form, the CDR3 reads TGTGCCAGCAGCCCCGACCGGACTAGCTGGAACACCGGGGAGCTGTTTTTT.

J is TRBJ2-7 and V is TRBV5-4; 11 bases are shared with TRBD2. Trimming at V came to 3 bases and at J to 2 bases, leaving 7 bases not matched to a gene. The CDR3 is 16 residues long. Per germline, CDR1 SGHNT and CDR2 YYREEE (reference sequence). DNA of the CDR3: TGTGCCAGCAGCTCCTGGACTAGCGGGCAACCCTACGAGCAGTACTTC. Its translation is CASSSWTSGQPYEQYF. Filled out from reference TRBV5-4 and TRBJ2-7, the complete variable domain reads ETGVTQSPTHLIKTRGQQVTLRCSSQSGHNTVSWYQQALGQGPQFIFQYYREEENGRGNFPPRFSGLQFPNYSSELNVNALELDDSALYLCASSSWTSGQPYEQYFGPGTRLTVT.

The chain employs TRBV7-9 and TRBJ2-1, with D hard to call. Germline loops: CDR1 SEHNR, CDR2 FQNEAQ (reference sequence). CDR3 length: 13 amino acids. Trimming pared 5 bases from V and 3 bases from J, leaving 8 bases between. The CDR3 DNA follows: TGTGCCAGCAGCGCAGGCAACTACAATGAGCAGTTCTTC. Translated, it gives CASSAGNYNEQFF. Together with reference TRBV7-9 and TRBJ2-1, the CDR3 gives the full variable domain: DTGVSQNPRHKITKRGQNVTFRCDPISEHNRLYWYRQTLGQGPEFLTYFQNEAQLEKSRLLSDRFSAERPKGSFSTLEIQRTEQGDSAMYLCASSAGNYNEQFFGPGTRLTVL.

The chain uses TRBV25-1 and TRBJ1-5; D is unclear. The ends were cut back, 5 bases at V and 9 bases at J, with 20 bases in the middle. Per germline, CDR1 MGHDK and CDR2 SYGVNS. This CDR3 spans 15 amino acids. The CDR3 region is CASSLDRGGGSPQHF. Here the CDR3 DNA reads TGTGCCAGCAGTCTCGACCGAGGTGGCGGGTCGCCCCAGCATTTT.

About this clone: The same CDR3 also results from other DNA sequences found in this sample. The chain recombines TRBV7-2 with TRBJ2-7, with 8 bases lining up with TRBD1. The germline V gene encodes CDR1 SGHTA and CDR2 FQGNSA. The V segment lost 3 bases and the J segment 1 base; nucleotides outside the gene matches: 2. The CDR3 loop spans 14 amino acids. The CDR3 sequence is CASSFDRGSYEQYF. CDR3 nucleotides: TGTGCCAGCAGCTTCGACAGGGGATCCTACGAGCAGTACTTC.

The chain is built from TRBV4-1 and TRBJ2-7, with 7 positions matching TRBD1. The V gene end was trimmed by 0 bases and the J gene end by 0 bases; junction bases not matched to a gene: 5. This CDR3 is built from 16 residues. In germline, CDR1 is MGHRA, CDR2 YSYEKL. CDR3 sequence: CASSQETGPRSYEQYF. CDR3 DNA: TGCGCCAGCAGCCAAGAGACAGGGCCCCGCTCCTACGAGCAGTACTTC.